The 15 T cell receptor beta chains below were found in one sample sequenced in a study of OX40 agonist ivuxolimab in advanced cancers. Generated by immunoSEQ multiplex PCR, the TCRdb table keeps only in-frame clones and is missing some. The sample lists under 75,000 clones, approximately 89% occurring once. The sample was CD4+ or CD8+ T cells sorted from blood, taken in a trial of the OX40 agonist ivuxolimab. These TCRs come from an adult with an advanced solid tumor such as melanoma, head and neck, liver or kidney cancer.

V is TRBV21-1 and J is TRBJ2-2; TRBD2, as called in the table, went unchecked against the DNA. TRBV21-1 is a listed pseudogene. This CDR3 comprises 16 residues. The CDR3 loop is CASSKAGGSVAGELFF. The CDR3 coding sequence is TGTGCCAGCAGCAAAGCGGGGGGGTCGGTCGCCGGGGAGCTGTTTTTT.

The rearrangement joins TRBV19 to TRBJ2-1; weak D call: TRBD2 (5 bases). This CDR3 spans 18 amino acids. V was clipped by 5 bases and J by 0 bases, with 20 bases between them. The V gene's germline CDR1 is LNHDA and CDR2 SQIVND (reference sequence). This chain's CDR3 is CASSRAAWTLSSYNEQFF. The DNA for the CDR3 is TGTGCCAGTAGTCGAGCGGCATGGACCTTAAGCTCCTACAATGAGCAGTTCTTC.

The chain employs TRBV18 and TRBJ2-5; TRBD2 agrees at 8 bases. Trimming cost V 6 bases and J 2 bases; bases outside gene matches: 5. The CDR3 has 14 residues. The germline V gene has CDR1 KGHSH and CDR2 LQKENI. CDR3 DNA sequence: TGTGCCAGCTCGCGGACTAGCCCACAAGAGACCCAGTACTTC. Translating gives CASSRTSPQETQYF.

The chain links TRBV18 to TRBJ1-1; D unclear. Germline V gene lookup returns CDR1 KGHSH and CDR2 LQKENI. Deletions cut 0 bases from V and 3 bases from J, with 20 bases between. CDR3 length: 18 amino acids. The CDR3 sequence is CASSPPWAGNSGDTEAFF. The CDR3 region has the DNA TGTGCCAGCTCACCACCGTGGGCAGGCAACAGCGGGGACACTGAAGCTTTCTTT.

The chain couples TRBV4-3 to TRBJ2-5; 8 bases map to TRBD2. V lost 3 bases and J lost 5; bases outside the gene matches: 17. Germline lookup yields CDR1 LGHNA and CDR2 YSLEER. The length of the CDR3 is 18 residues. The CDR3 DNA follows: TGCGCCAGCAGCCAGAGTTGGCTAGCGGGTACGCGGGATGAGACCCAGTACTTC. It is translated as CASSQSWLAGTRDETQYF.

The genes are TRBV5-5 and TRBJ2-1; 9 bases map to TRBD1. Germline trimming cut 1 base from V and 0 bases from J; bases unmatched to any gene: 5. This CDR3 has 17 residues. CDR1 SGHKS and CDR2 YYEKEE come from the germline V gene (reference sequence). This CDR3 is CASSLIRGQGSYNEQFF. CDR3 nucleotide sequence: TGTGCCAGCAGCTTGATCCGGGGACAGGGCTCCTACAATGAGCAGTTCTTC.

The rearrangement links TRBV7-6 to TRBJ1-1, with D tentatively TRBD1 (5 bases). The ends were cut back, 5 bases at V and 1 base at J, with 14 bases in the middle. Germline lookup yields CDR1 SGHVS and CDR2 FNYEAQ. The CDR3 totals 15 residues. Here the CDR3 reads CASSPPRQGNTEAFF. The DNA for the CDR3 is TGTGCCAGCAGCCCCCCCCGGCAGGGGAACACTGAAGCTTTCTTT.

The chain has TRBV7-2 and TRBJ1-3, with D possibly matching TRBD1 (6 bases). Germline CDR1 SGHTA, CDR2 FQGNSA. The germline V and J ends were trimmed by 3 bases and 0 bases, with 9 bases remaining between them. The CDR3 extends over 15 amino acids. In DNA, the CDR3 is TGTGCCAGCAGCTTGGGGGCCCTCTCTGGAAACACCATATATTTT. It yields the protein CASSLGALSGNTIYF.

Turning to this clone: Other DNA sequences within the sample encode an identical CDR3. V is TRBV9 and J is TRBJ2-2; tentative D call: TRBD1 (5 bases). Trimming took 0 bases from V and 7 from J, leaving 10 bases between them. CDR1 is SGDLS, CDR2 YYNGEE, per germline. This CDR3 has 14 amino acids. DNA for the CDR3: TGTGCCAGCAGCGTAGAAGGACAAGTCGGGGAGCTGTTTTTT. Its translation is CASSVEGQVGELFF. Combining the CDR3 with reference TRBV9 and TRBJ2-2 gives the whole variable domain DSGVTQTPKHLITATGQRVTLRCSPRSGDLSVYWYQQSLDQGLQFLIQYYNGEERAKGNILERFSAQQFPDLHSELNLSSLELGDSALYFCASSVEGQVGELFFGEGSRLTVL.

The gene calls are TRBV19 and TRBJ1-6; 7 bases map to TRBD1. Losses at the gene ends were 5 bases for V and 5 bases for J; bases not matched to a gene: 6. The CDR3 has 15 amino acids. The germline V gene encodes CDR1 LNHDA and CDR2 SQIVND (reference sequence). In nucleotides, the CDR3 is TGTGCCAGTAGTCAGAACAGGGGTAATAATTCACCCCTCCACTTT. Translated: CASSQNRGNNSPLHF.

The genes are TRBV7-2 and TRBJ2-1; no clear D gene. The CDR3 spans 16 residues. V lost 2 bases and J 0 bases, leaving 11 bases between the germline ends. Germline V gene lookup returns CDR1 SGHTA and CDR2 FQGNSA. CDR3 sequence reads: CASSLQTLSSYNEQFF. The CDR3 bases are TGTGCCAGCAGCTTACAAACTTTAAGCTCCTACAATGAGCAGTTCTTC.

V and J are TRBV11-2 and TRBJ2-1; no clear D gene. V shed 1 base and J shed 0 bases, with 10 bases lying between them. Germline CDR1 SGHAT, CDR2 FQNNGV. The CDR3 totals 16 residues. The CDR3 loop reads CASSLAGWSSYNEQFF. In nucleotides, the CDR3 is TGTGCCAGCAGCTTAGCTGGCTGGAGCTCCTACAATGAGCAGTTCTTC.

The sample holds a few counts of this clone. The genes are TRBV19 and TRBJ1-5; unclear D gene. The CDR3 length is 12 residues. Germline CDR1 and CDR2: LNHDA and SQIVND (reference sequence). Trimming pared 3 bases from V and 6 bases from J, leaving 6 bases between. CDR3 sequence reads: CASSITSQPQHF. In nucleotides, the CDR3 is TGTGCCAGTAGTATTACGAGTCAGCCCCAGCATTTT.

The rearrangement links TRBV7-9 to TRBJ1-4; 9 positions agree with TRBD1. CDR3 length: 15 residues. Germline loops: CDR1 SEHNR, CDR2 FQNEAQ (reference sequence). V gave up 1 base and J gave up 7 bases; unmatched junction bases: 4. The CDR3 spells CASSLGGQGSEKLFF. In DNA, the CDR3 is TGTGCCAGCAGCTTAGGGGGACAGGGAAGTGAAAAACTGTTTTTT.

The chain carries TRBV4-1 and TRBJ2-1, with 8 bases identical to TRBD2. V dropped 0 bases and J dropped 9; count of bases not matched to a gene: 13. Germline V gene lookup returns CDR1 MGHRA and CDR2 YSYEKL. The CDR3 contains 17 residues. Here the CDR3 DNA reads TGCGCCAGCAGCCAAGAAACTAGCGGTTACCCTACAATTGAGCAGTTCTTC. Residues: CASSQETSGYPTIEQFF.